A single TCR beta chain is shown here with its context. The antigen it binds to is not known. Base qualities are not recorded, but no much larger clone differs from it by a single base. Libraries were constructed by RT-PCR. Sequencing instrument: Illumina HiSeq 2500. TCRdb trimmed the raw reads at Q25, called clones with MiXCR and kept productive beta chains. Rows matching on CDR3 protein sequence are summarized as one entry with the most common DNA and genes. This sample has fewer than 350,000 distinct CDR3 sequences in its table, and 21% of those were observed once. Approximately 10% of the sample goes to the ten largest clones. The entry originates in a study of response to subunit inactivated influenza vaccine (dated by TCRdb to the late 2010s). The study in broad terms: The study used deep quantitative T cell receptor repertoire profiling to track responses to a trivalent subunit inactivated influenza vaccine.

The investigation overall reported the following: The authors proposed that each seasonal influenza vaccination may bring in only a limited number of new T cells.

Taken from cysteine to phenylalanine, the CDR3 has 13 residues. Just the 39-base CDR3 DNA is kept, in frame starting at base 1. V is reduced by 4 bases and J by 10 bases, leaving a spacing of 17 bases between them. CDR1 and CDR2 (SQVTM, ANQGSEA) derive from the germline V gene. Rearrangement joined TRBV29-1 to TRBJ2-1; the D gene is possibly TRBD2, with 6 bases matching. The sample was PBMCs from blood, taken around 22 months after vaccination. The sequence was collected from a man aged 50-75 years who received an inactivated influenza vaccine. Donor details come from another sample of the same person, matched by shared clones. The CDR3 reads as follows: CSVAGGIGREQFF. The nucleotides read TGCAGCGTTGCAGGCGGGATTGGGCGGGAGCAGTTCTTC.